The source of this T cell receptor (beta chain) is a study of vaccination effects on CD4 cells after COVID-19. Using immunoSEQ multiplex PCR, the repertoire was profiled, and TCRdb retains in-frame clones only, with some absent. The sample includes some 30,000 clones, roughly 86% of them seen just once. V lost 1 base, J lost 7 bases, and 12 bases stayed unmatched. Germline V gene lookup returns CDR1 SGHKS and CDR2 YYEKEE (reference sequence). The CDR3 runs to 17 residues. A few counts support this clone. Its antigen is undetermined. Antigen-specific CD4+ T cells were expanded with viral peptide pools in the ViraFEST assay before sequencing. Culturing for 10 to 11 days preceded CD4+ T cell isolation. Participants were vaccinated with two doses of either the BNT162b2 or mRNA-1273 vaccine.

Sequences were derived from CD4+ T cells from PBMCs cultured with HCoV-NL63 spike peptides, sampled after COVID-19 vaccination. The chain uses TRBV5-5 and TRBJ2-1; 9 nucleotides agree with TRBD2. This receptor was obtained from a human donor who received a COVID-19 vaccine. Some clones in this sample may be carry-over from other donors' samples. CDR3 in DNA: TGTGCCAGCAGCTTGTTTTTCTTTAGCGGGGGATCAAATGAGCAGTTCTTC. Protein sequence: CASSLFFFSGGSNEQFF.